Shown below are 22 T cell receptor beta chains from a single sample sequenced in a study of T-cell memory formation after mild COVID-19. TCRdb redid the calling of the 5' RACE reads with MiXCR, one entry per CDR3 protein. The table shows fewer than 700,000 distinct CDR3 sequences, with around 17% occurring only once. The source material was PBMCs or a T cell subset sorted from them (not recorded which). These receptors all stem from an adult woman who had mild COVID-19 (a few samples of this study predate the infection). Cell type and time point are not known.

This clonotype was detected only a few times. The rearrangement uses TRBV3-1 and TRBJ2-7; 11 positions match TRBD1. The CDR3 is made up of 15 amino acids. V was clipped by 4 bases and J by 3 bases; unmatched bases: 5. Germline CDR1 LGHDT, CDR2 YNNKEL (reference sequence). The CDR3 region is CASSPGQGADYEQYF. The CDR3 nucleotides are TGTGCCAGCAGCCCCGGACAGGGGGCCGACTACGAGCAGTACTTC.

This clonotype came up many times. CDR3 amino acids: CASSPYSTREQFF. The CDR3 DNA reads as TGTGCCAGCAGCCCATACTCGACCCGTGAGCAGTTCTTC. The chain combines TRBV11-3 with TRBJ2-1; D gene ambiguous. Germline loops: CDR1 SGHNT, CDR2 YENEEA. V was trimmed by 5 bases and J by 9 bases, leaving 14 bases between them. The CDR3 runs 13 residues.

This clonotype was seen a handful of times. The J gene is TRBJ2-4, the V gene TRBV7-2; 9 bases map to TRBD1. Germline CDR1 and CDR2: SGHTA and FQGNSA. The CDR3 runs 16 residues. V shed 3 bases and J 2 bases; nucleotides not matched to a gene: 5. The CDR3 here is CASSFGGQGPKNIQYF. In DNA, the CDR3 is TGTGCCAGCAGCTTTGGGGGACAGGGTCCCAAAAACATTCAGTACTTC.

This clonotype has ten or more counts. The V call is TRBV4-2, the J call TRBJ2-1, with D maybe TRBD1 (6 bases). The length of the CDR3 is 14 residues. V shed 2 bases and J shed 6 bases, with 11 bases lying between them. Germline-derived CDR1 and CDR2 are LGHNA and YNFKEQ. In DNA, the CDR3 is TGTGCCAGCAGCCAACTTCGACAGGTCAATGAGCAGTTCTTC. Its protein is CASSQLRQVNEQFF.

The table lists this clonotype with a few counts. V gene TRBV29-1 combines with J gene TRBJ2-1; a possible D gene is TRBD2 (6 bases). This CDR3 comprises 14 residues. Germline lookup yields CDR1 SQVTM and CDR2 ANQGSEA. Trimming pared 4 bases from V and 2 bases from J, leaving 12 bases between. CDR3 DNA: TGCAGCGTTGGTGGTGGAGGGCCCTACAATGAGCAGTTCTTC. This encodes CSVGGGGPYNEQFF.

There are many counts of this clonotype. The rearrangement links TRBV5-1 to TRBJ2-7; D gene ambiguous. The CDR3 has 19 residues. Trimming removed 5 bases at V and 3 bases at J, with 30 bases between. The germline CDR1 and CDR2 sequences are SGHRS and YFSETQ. The CDR3 loop reads CASRLSQTVSTTKIYEQYF. The DNA of the CDR3 is TGCGCCAGCAGATTGTCACAAACTGTCTCGACCACGAAAATCTACGAGCAGTACTTC.

The sample holds a few counts of this clonotype. The rearrangement joins TRBV19 to TRBJ2-7; tentatively, D is TRBD1 (6 bases). CDR1 is LNHDA, CDR2 SQIVND, per germline (reference sequence). The CDR3 sequence is 14 residues long. Between the trimmed V and J ends, which lost 6 bases and 4 bases, there was a span of 16 bases. The CDR3 sequence is CASSLRGPGYEQYF. The CDR3 DNA reads TGTGCCAGTAGCCTCAGGGGACCTGGGTACGAGCAGTACTTC.

This chain uses TRBV3-1 with TRBJ1-6; D is uncertain. The length of the CDR3 is 12 residues. Germline CDR1 is LGHDT and CDR2 is YNNKEL (reference sequence). Trimming removed 1 base at V and 8 bases at J, with 3 bases between. CDR3 residues: CASSQADSPLHF. CDR3 in DNA: TGTGCCAGCAGCCAAGCGGATTCACCCCTCCACTTT.

This rearrangement joins TRBV30 to TRBJ2-7, with D unresolved. The length of the CDR3 is 13 residues. The V end was cut by 0 bases, the J end by 3 bases, with 9 bases between. Germline CDR1 GTSNPN, CDR2 SVGIG (reference sequence). The CDR3 sequence is CAWSVGLSYEQYF. In nucleotides, the CDR3 is TGTGCCTGGAGTGTTGGTCTAAGCTACGAGCAGTACTTC.

This clonotype was observed many times. This sequence joins TRBV5-1 and TRBJ2-3; 15 nucleotides align to TRBD2. The V gene's germline CDR1 is SGHRS and CDR2 YFSETQ. The CDR3 runs 16 residues. Trimming at V came to 2 bases and at J to 6 bases, leaving 4 bases not matched to a gene. The CDR3 loop is CASSLGTSGRTDTQYF. The DNA for the CDR3 is TGCGCCAGCAGCTTAGGGACTAGCGGGAGGACGGATACGCAGTATTTT.

The V call is TRBV20-1, the J call TRBJ2-5, with 8 positions matching TRBD1. The CDR3 has 15 amino acids. With 2 bases clipped from V and 7 bases from J, the junction kept 12 bases outside the gene matches. Germline V gene sequence: CDR1 DFQATT, CDR2 SNEGSKA (reference sequence). Written as DNA, the CDR3 is TGCAGTGCTAGAACCTCCGGGACAGGAGCCGGGACCCAGTACTTC. The encoded protein is CSARTSGTGAGTQYF.

The CDR3 is CASSPGHLSSYEQYF. CDR3 sequence (DNA): TGTGCCAGCAGCCCGGGACACTTGAGCTCCTACGAGCAGTACTTC. The chain carries TRBV9 and TRBJ2-7, with D possibly being TRBD1 (6 bases). Per the germline V gene, CDR1 is SGDLS and CDR2 is YYNGEE. V shed 4 bases and J shed 0 bases, with 14 bases lying between them. This CDR3 has 15 residues.

This clonotype was seen only a few times. The chain uses TRBV6-5 and TRBJ2-3; perhaps TRBD1 as D (5 bases). The CDR3 has 15 amino acids. CDR1 MNHEY and CDR2 SVGAGI come from the germline V gene. V shed 0 bases and J shed 4 bases, with 11 bases lying between them. The CDR3 DNA reads TGTGCCAGCAGTTACTCGACAGATGGGGCAGATACGCAGTATTTT. Translation gives CASSYSTDGADTQYF.

This chain connects TRBV23-1 to TRBJ1-1; unclear D gene. TRBV23-1 is identified as an open reading frame with a role that is uncertain. CDR3 size: 12 residues. V was cut by 2 bases and J by 8 bases, with 9 bases left in between. The CDR3 here is CASSQTDPEAFF. The DNA for the CDR3 is TGCGCCAGCAGTCAAACGGACCCCGAAGCTTTCTTT.

In this sample, this clonotype turned up a few times. The chain employs TRBV7-3 and TRBJ2-2; D ambiguous. The CDR3 contains 13 residues. Germline V gives CDR1 SGHTA, CDR2 FQGTGA. V gave up 3 bases and J gave up 6 bases, with 8 bases separating them. The CDR3 nucleotides are TGTGCCAGCAGCTTCGCTGAGGCCGGGGAGCTGTTTTTT. Its protein product is CASSFAEAGELFF. Based on the CDR3 plus reference TRBV7-3 and TRBJ2-2, the full variable domain is GAGVSQTPSNKVTEKGKYVELRCDPISGHTALYWYRQSLGQGPEFLIYFQGTGAADDSGLPNDRFFAVRPEGSVSTLKIQRTERGDSAVYLCASSFAEAGELFFGEGSRLTVL.

This clonotype was counted only a few times. V is TRBV20-1 and J is TRBJ1-1; 8 bases fit TRBD1. The trim removed 6 bases at V and 6 bases at J, leaving 9 bases unmatched. The CDR3 loop spans 13 amino acids. Germline V gene data show CDR1 as DFQATT and CDR2 as SNEGSKA (reference sequence). The CDR3 region is CSARTGRSPEAFF. In DNA form, the CDR3 reads TGCAGTGCCCGGACAGGGAGGTCCCCTGAAGCTTTCTTT.

This clonotype has just a few counts. The rearrangement links TRBV7-8 to TRBJ2-1; TRBD2 matches at 7 bases. Unmatched junction bases numbered 9, after V lost 5 bases and J lost 2 bases. CDR3 length: 16 amino acids. Germline values: CDR1 SGHVS, CDR2 FQNEAQ. The CDR3 loop reads CASSPLGRGTYNEQFF. The DNA for the CDR3 is TGTGCCAGCAGCCCCCTGGGGCGGGGGACCTACAATGAGCAGTTCTTC.

To note about this clonotype: Its ends do not fully match the called genes, so a read error is possible. V is TRBV6-5 and J is TRBJ2-1; D call uncertain. CDR1 is MNHEY, CDR2 SVGAGI, per germline. This CDR3 has 15 residues. The CDR3 protein is CASSVRSGRYNEQLF. The DNA of the CDR3 is TGTGCCAGCAGCGTACGTTCGGGTCGGTACAATGAGCAGTTATTC.

The J gene is TRBJ2-5, the V gene TRBV7-2, with D perhaps assigned TRBD1 or TRBD2 (6 bases each). Trimming pared 2 bases from V and 2 bases from J, leaving 15 bases between. The CDR3 contains 16 residues. Germline loops: CDR1 SGHTA, CDR2 FQGNSA. DNA for the CDR3: TGTGCCAGCAGCTTAAGGGGGGTTTCCCAGCAAGAGACCCAGTACTTC. Translation gives CASSLRGVSQQETQYF.

The chain links TRBV7-8 to TRBJ1-1, with 9 bases aligning to TRBD1. CDR1 and CDR2 from the germline V gene are SGHVS and FQNEAQ. This CDR3 comprises 15 residues. With V trimmed by 6 bases and J by 3 bases, 8 bases remained unmatched. The CDR3: CASRQNRGRDTEAFF. The CDR3 DNA sequence: TGTGCCAGCAGGCAGAACAGGGGGCGCGACACTGAAGCTTTCTTT. Supplemented by reference TRBV7-8 and TRBJ1-1, the full variable domain reads GAGVSQSPRYKVAKRGQDVALRCDPISGHVSLFWYQQALGQGPEFLTYFQNEAQLDKSGLPSDRFFAERPEGSVSTLKIQRTQQEDSAVYLCASRQNRGRDTEAFFGQGTRLTVV.

This clonotype has only a few counts. The chain recombines TRBV30 with TRBJ1-1; D gene ambiguous. The V and J ends lost 5 bases and 3 bases respectively, with 13 bases between them. Looked up from germline, CDR1 is GTSNPN and CDR2 is SVGIG (reference sequence). This CDR3 comprises 13 residues. The CDR3 here is CAWATSGDTEAFF. In DNA form, the CDR3 reads TGTGCCTGGGCGACTTCTGGGGACACTGAAGCTTTCTTT.

The V and J genes are TRBV18 and TRBJ2-7, with 7 positions matching TRBD1. Germline assignment: CDR1 KGHSH and CDR2 LQKENI. V was pared by 1 base and J by 4 bases, with 7 bases of the junction left unmatched. The CDR3 spans 15 residues. The CDR3 sequence is CASSPRKGGLYEQYF. CDR3 in DNA: TGTGCCAGCTCACCACGAAAAGGGGGCCTATACGAGCAGTACTTC.